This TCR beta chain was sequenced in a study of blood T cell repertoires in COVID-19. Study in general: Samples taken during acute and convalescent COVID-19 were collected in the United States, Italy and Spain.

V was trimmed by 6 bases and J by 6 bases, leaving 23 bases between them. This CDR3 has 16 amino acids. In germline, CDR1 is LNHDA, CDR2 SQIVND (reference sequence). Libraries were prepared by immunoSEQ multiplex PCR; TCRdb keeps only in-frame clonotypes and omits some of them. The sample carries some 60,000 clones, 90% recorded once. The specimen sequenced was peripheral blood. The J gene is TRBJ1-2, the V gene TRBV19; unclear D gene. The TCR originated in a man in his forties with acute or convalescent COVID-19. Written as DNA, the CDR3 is TGTGCCAGTAGGAGCCAGTGGCAGGTGCCGCCACATGGCTACACCTTC. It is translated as CASRSQWQVPPHGYTF.